This is a list of T cell receptor beta chains from one sample in a study of CD39 and CD103 CD8 tumor-infiltrating T cells. Profiling relied on immunoSEQ multiplex PCR, and the TCRdb table lists in-frame clones only, not all of them. This table holds approximately 17,000 clones, about nine tenths found once. Sequenced material: CD8+ T cells sorted from blood. These receptors came from a human donor with head and neck squamous cell carcinoma. CDR3s include the opening cysteine and the closing phenylalanine or tryptophan.

cdr3_aa: CASSLVGSSGEQYF
j_call: TRBJ2-7
v_call: TRBV5-1

cdr3_aa: CASSLRNTEAFF
j_call: TRBJ1-1
v_call: TRBV19

cdr3_aa: CASSIMASGGATGELFF
j_call: TRBJ2-2
v_call: TRBV19

cdr3_aa: CASSVTGDFNTEAFF
j_call: TRBJ1-1
v_call: TRBV28

cdr3_aa: CASSVAVWAGSGNTIYF
j_call: TRBJ1-3
v_call: TRBV9

cdr3_aa: CATDIARGHTGELFF
j_call: TRBJ2-2
v_call: TRBV28

cdr3_aa: CASTTPREGVNYGYTF
j_call: TRBJ1-2
v_call: TRBV2

cdr3_aa: CANPRGPTGPYEQYF
j_call: TRBJ2-7
v_call: TRBV5-8

cdr3_aa: CASSSGPYEQYF
j_call: TRBJ2-7
v_call: TRBV27

cdr3_aa: CASSLTGFNQPQHF
j_call: TRBJ1-5
v_call: TRBV5-1

cdr3_aa: CASRPIIPRGVKTGELFF
j_call: TRBJ2-2
v_call: TRBV11-2

cdr3_aa: CASSSGGPVTEKLFF
j_call: TRBJ1-4
v_call: TRBV7-9

cdr3_aa: CASRRDRGDWSGELFF
j_call: TRBJ2-2
v_call: TRBV4-1

cdr3_aa: CASSLAQGTNYEQYF
j_call: TRBJ2-7
v_call: TRBV5-1

cdr3_aa: CASRWGTRSPTQYF
j_call: TRBJ2-3
v_call: TRBV19

cdr3_aa: CASSSRWDYLGTQYF
j_call: TRBJ2-5
v_call: TRBV5-6

cdr3_aa: CASGSGLAGGLLSYNEQFF
j_call: TRBJ2-1
v_call: TRBV2